The 23 T cell receptor beta chains listed next were all sequenced from one sample in a study of cytomegalovirus exposure and HLA in healthy donors. Here immunoSEQ multiplex PCR was the method, and the copy in TCRdb shows in-frame clones only, minus some. The table shows fewer than 200,000 clones, with approximately 87% occurring only once. The sample consisted of PBMCs. The receptors stem from a woman younger than 45 in good health and CMV-seronegative.

This clone came up once. This chain joins TRBV10-1 and TRBJ1-1; 7 positions agree with TRBD1. V was pared by 6 bases and J by 8 bases, with 9 bases of the junction left unmatched. Germline assignment: CDR1 WNHNN and CDR2 SYGVQD (reference sequence). There are 13 residues in the CDR3. CDR3 in DNA: TGCGCCAGCAGCCCCATCCGACAGGGAGAAGCTTTCTTT. It is translated as CASSPIRQGEAFF.

The chain joins TRBV29-1 to TRBJ2-5; D is unclear. Germline lookup yields CDR1 SQVTM and CDR2 ANQGSEA. The CDR3 length is 13 residues. Trimming removed 7 bases from V and 5 bases from J, with 17 bases in between. CDR3 DNA sequence: TGCAGCGGTCAACCCAGCGAGTTGGAGACCCAGTACTTC. It codes for CSGQPSELETQYF. The whole variable domain, remainder taken from reference TRBV29-1 and TRBJ2-5, is SAVISQKPSRDICQRGTSLTIQCQVDSQVTMMFWYRQQPGQSLTLIATANQGSEATYESGFVIDKFPISRPNLTFSTLTVSNMSPEDSSIYLCSGQPSELETQYFGPGTRLLVL.

This clone was recorded a few times. This sequence joins TRBV6-6 and TRBJ2-7; 7 bases align to TRBD1. The CDR3 totals 15 residues. The V segment lost 6 bases and the J segment 2 bases; nucleotides outside the gene matches: 10. Germline loops: CDR1 MNHNY, CDR2 SVGAGI (reference sequence). The CDR3 here is CASRHIMGQPYEQYF. In nucleotides, the CDR3 is TGTGCCAGCAGGCATATAATGGGACAGCCCTACGAGCAGTACTTC.

This sequence joins TRBV4-1 and TRBJ1-1; D is unclear. The V gene's germline CDR1 is MGHRA and CDR2 YSYEKL. This CDR3 contains 15 residues. Trimming took off 0 bases at V and 0 bases at J, with 8 bases between the two ends. The CDR3 loop reads CASSQDQLMNTEAFF. CDR3 nucleotide sequence: TGCGCCAGCAGCCAAGACCAACTAATGAACACTGAAGCTTTCTTT.

The chain is built from TRBV27 and TRBJ2-6; D call uncertain. V was cut by 3 bases and J by 0 bases, with 6 bases left in between. Per germline, CDR1 MNHEY and CDR2 SMNVEV (reference sequence). This CDR3 has 15 residues. CDR3 coding DNA: TGTGCCAGCAGTTTTTCCGGCTCTGGGGCCAACGTCCTGACTTTC. Protein: CASSFSGSGANVLTF.

The gene calls are TRBV19 and TRBJ2-1; 8 bases match TRBD1. CDR3 length: 16 residues. The germline V gene has CDR1 LNHDA and CDR2 SQIVND (reference sequence). Germline trimming cut 5 bases from V and 1 base from J; bases unmatched to any gene: 7. This chain's CDR3 is CASSENRGSSYNEQFF. The CDR3 DNA follows: TGTGCCAGTAGTGAAAACAGGGGGTCTTCCTACAATGAGCAGTTCTTC.

The rearrangement links TRBV7-8 to TRBJ1-2; D might be TRBD1 (6 bases). Germline CDR1 and CDR2: SGHVS and FQNEAQ. V was cut by 5 bases and J by 6 bases, with 13 bases left in between. The length of the CDR3 is 13 residues. The DNA for the CDR3 is TGTGCCAGCAGCCCCACAGGGCTGAATGGCTACACCTTC. Its protein product is CASSPTGLNGYTF.

This chain uses TRBV5-6 with TRBJ1-3; D unresolved. Trimming removed 2 bases from V and 2 bases from J, with 8 bases in between. The CDR3 totals 14 residues. Germline V lookup: CDR1 SGHDT, CDR2 YYEEEE. The CDR3 nucleotides are TGTGCCAGCAGCTTAGCGGCAGCTGGAAACACCATATATTTT. Protein: CASSLAAAGNTIYF.

The chain links TRBV19 to TRBJ1-2; D call uncertain. From germline, CDR1 is LNHDA and CDR2 SQIVND (reference sequence). This CDR3 has 15 amino acids. Trimming stripped 7 bases from V and 4 bases from J, with 19 bases between. The CDR3 here is CASTLEDHTLYGYTF. As DNA, the CDR3 is TGTGCCAGTACCCTGGAGGACCACACCCTCTATGGCTACACCTTC.

The V and J genes are TRBV5-1 and TRBJ2-3; weak D call: TRBD2 (5 bases). Deletions cut 3 bases from V and 0 bases from J, with 17 bases between. CDR1 and CDR2 from the germline V gene are SGHRS and YFSETQ. The CDR3 consists of 17 residues. As DNA, the CDR3 is TGCGCCAGCAGCTCGGGATTCGGGCGGATTAGCACAGATACGCAGTATTTT. It encodes CASSSGFGRISTDTQYF.

V and J are TRBV2 and TRBJ2-7, with D unclear. Trimming removed 6 bases from V and 3 bases from J, with 12 bases in between. CDR3 length: 13 residues. CDR1 SNHLY and CDR2 FYNNEI come from the germline V gene. The CDR3 region is CASRGDIYYEQYF. As DNA, the CDR3 is TGTGCCAGCAGGGGCGACATCTACTACGAGCAGTACTTC.

The CDR3 region has the DNA TGTGCCAGCAGCTTAGTACAGGCTGGCTACACCTTC. Translated: CASSLVQAGYTF. The chain couples TRBV7-9 to TRBJ1-2; a weak D match, TRBD1 (5 bases). The germline V gene encodes CDR1 SEHNR and CDR2 FQNEAQ (reference sequence). The CDR3 runs 12 residues. Trimming took 1 base from V and 7 from J, leaving 7 bases between them.

This chain joins TRBV6-1 and TRBJ2-7, with a tentative D call TRBD1 (5 bases). Trimming cost V 7 bases and J 7 bases, with 14 bases left between them. Per the germline V gene, CDR1 is MNHNS and CDR2 is SASEGT. The CDR3 extends over 12 amino acids. The CDR3 spells CASTPTGLEQYF. CDR3 nucleotide sequence: TGTGCCAGCACTCCAACAGGCTTGGAGCAGTACTTC.

This chain links TRBV18 with TRBJ1-2; 8 bases fit TRBD1. With V trimmed by 2 bases and J by 8 bases, 7 bases remained unmatched. This CDR3 comprises 14 residues. Germline V gives CDR1 KGHSH, CDR2 LQKENI. The CDR3 DNA is TGTGCCAGCTCACCAGGGCAGGGGGCGCGGGGCTACACCTTC. Residues: CASSPGQGARGYTF.

A single count supports this clone. This chain joins TRBV7-2 and TRBJ1-1; maybe TRBD1 (6 bases). The CDR3 totals 14 residues. Germline CDR1 SGHTA, CDR2 FQGNSA. V shed 5 bases and J shed 8 bases, with 18 bases lying between them. The CDR3 reads CASSLSADRGEAFF. The CDR3, as DNA: TGTGCCAGCAGCCTATCCGCGGACAGAGGAGAAGCTTTCTTT.

The chain recombines TRBV4-1 with TRBJ2-5; a possible D gene is TRBD2 (5 bases). The CDR3 totals 15 residues. Germline CDR1 MGHRA, CDR2 YSYEKL. The V end was cut by 4 bases, the J end by 7 bases, with 19 bases between. The CDR3: CASSPGRADGGTQYF. CDR3 nucleotides: TGCGCCAGCAGCCCCGGACGGGCGGACGGAGGGACCCAGTACTTC.

The chain recombines TRBV6-6 with TRBJ2-7; no firm D call. Trimming took 5 bases from V and 2 from J, leaving 13 bases between them. CDR1 is MNHNY and CDR2 is SVGAGI in the germline V gene (reference sequence). The CDR3 runs 14 residues. The CDR3 DNA reads TGTGCCAGCAGTGCCCGCCGACAAGCCTACGAGCAGTACTTC. Its translation is CASSARRQAYEQYF.

V gene TRBV11-2 combines with J gene TRBJ1-1; 8 bases match TRBD1. The CDR3 extends over 14 amino acids. Germline assignment: CDR1 SGHAT and CDR2 FQNNGV. V dropped 0 bases and J dropped 6; count of bases not matched to a gene: 3. CDR3 sequence reads: CASSLEGQGSEAFF. The DNA of the CDR3 is TGTGCCAGCAGCTTAGAAGGACAGGGTTCTGAAGCTTTCTTT. Combining the CDR3 with reference TRBV11-2 and TRBJ1-1 gives the whole variable domain EAGVAQSPRYKIIEKRQSVAFWCNPISGHATLYWYQQILGQGPKLLIQFQNNGVVDDSQLPKDRFSAERLKGVDSTLKIQPAKLEDSAVYLCASSLEGQGSEAFFGQGTRLTVV.

V gene TRBV2 combines with J gene TRBJ2-1, with 11 positions matching TRBD2. Germline assignment: CDR1 SNHLY and CDR2 FYNNEI. The CDR3 loop spans 13 amino acids. The J segment lost 9 bases and the V segment lost 10 bases, leaving 8 bases of the junction unmatched. CDR3 sequence: CAIDLAGGGEQFF. The DNA for the CDR3 is TGTGCCATAGACCTAGCGGGGGGCGGTGAGCAGTTCTTC.

The rearrangement joins TRBV5-4 to TRBJ2-2; the D is unclear. With 6 bases removed from V and 1 base from J, the gap between germline ends came to 16 bases. The CDR3 has 16 residues. The germline V gene encodes CDR1 SGHNT and CDR2 YYREEE (reference sequence). The CDR3 DNA follows: TGTGCCAGCACCAAGTCAGTGGTTCTGAACACCGGGGAGCTGTTTTTT. Encoded protein: CASTKSVVLNTGELFF.

The V and J genes are TRBV30 and TRBJ2-7; D gene uncertain. This CDR3 has 14 amino acids. Germline CDR1 and CDR2: GTSNPN and SVGIG (reference sequence). V shed 2 bases and J shed 0 bases, with 11 bases lying between them. The CDR3 DNA sequence: TGTGCCTGGAGTAGGCTGACTCTCTCCTACGAGCAGTACTTC. Protein sequence: CAWSRLTLSYEQYF.

This chain uses TRBV6-1 with TRBJ2-2, with TRBD2 matching over 10 bases. Germline CDR1 reads MNHNS; CDR2 reads SASEGT. The CDR3 is 19 amino acids. V trimming: 1 base; J trimming: 5 bases; junction bases outside the gene matches: 13. Here the CDR3 reads CASSEEIAGGPRGTGELFF. CDR3 sequence (DNA): TGTGCCAGCAGTGAAGAGATAGCGGGGGGCCCTAGGGGGACCGGGGAGCTGTTTTTT.

This rearrangement joins TRBV5-1 to TRBJ2-3; D gene ambiguous. The CDR3 has 15 residues. V shed 0 bases and J shed 2 bases, with 10 bases lying between them. In germline, CDR1 is SGHRS, CDR2 YFSETQ. The CDR3 spells CASSLGGATTDTQYF. DNA for the CDR3: TGCGCCAGCAGCTTGGGTGGTGCTACCACAGATACGCAGTATTTT. Combining the CDR3 with reference TRBV5-1 and TRBJ2-3 gives the whole variable domain KAGVTQTPRYLIKTRGQQVTLSCSPISGHRSVSWYQQTPGQGLQFLFEYFSETQRNKGNFPGRFSGRQFSNSRSEMNVSTLELGDSALYLCASSLGGATTDTQYFGPGTRLTVL.